These 27 T cell receptor beta chains were all obtained from the same sample, sequenced in a study of neoadjuvant anti-PD-1 for oral cavity cancer. Method: immunoSEQ multiplex PCR; TCRdb's copy keeps in-frame clones and lacks some. The sample lists roughly 23,000 clones, 40% to 50% occurring once. Time point of the sample: after neoadjuvant nivolumab, at surgical resection. Here the sequenced sample was tumor tissue, taken after nivolumab (anti-PD-1) treatment. Source of these receptors: a person aged 40-85 years with oral cavity squamous cell carcinoma.

The V gene is TRBV11-2, the J gene TRBJ1-2; the D is unclear. Germline loops: CDR1 SGHAT, CDR2 FQNNGV. V was clipped by 0 bases and J by 4 bases, with 6 bases between them. The CDR3 sequence is 13 residues long. CDR3 DNA: TGTGCCAGCAGCTTAGAAGGGTTCTATGGCTACACCTTC. Amino acids: CASSLEGFYGYTF. Full variable domain (rest looked up from reference TRBV11-2 and TRBJ1-2): EAGVAQSPRYKIIEKRQSVAFWCNPISGHATLYWYQQILGQGPKLLIQFQNNGVVDDSQLPKDRFSAERLKGVDSTLKIQPAKLEDSAVYLCASSLEGFYGYTFGSGTRLTVV.

This clone has only a few counts. The rearrangement uses TRBV27 and TRBJ2-7; D unresolved. The V gene's germline CDR1 is MNHEY and CDR2 SMNVEV (reference sequence). Deletions cut 6 bases from V and 4 bases from J, with 13 bases between. The CDR3 totals 13 residues. The CDR3 here is CASSSKPPYEQYF. The CDR3 DNA is TGTGCCAGCAGCTCAAAACCCCCTTACGAGCAGTACTTC.

This chain connects TRBV19 to TRBJ2-3; D is perhaps TRBD2 (5 bases). The V gene lost 9 bases and the J gene lost 2 bases, with 15 bases spanning the gap. CDR1 and CDR2 (germline): LNHDA, SQIVND (reference sequence). The CDR3 length is 14 residues. The CDR3 DNA sequence: TGTGCCAGCAGCGGAGGCACCTTCACAGATACGCAGTATTTT. Translated: CASSGGTFTDTQYF.

The chain employs TRBV7-9 and TRBJ1-2, with D perhaps matching TRBD1 (6 bases). Trimming removed 7 bases from V and 5 bases from J, with 23 bases in between. The CDR3 runs 16 residues. Germline V gene sequence: CDR1 SEHNR, CDR2 FQNEAQ (reference sequence). Here the CDR3 reads CASMLSTHQGLYGYTF. CDR3 in DNA: TGTGCCAGCATGCTCTCGACCCATCAGGGGCTATATGGCTACACCTTC.

The chain joins TRBV10-3 to TRBJ2-7; 12 bases line up with TRBD1. CDR1 is ENHRY and CDR2 is SYGVKD in the germline V gene. Trimming removed 6 bases from V and 3 bases from J; junction bases left unmatched: 6. The CDR3 is made up of 15 amino acids. This chain's CDR3 is CAIRSWDRGLYEQYF. The CDR3 DNA reads TGTGCCATCAGATCGTGGGACAGGGGGCTCTACGAGCAGTACTTC.

V usage is TRBV5-4 and J usage is TRBJ2-3; unclear D gene. Germline CDR1 and CDR2: SGHNT and YYREEE (reference sequence). The CDR3 loop spans 14 amino acids. V was cut by 3 bases and J by 0 bases, with 8 bases left in between. The CDR3 loop is CASSSPTSTDTQYF. The CDR3 nucleotides read TGTGCCAGCAGCTCCCCAACTAGCACAGATACGCAGTATTTT.

This clone appeared once. V gene TRBV6-5 combines with J gene TRBJ2-7, with D unresolved. The CDR3 consists of 11 residues. The ends were cut back, 6 bases at V and 3 bases at J, with 6 bases in the middle. Germline CDR1 reads MNHEY; CDR2 reads SVGAGI. The DNA of the CDR3 is TGTGCCAGCAGGATCTGCTACGAGCAGTACTTC. Translation gives CASRICYEQYF.

This clone occurred a few times. The CDR3 region is CASSPTDYNEQFF. The CDR3 DNA sequence: TGTGCCAGCAGCCCGACAGACTACAATGAGCAGTTCTTC. The chain links TRBV28 to TRBJ2-1; a weak D match, TRBD1 (5 bases). CDR3 length: 13 residues. From germline, CDR1 is MDHEN and CDR2 SYDVKM. V gave up 6 bases and J gave up 3 bases, with 9 bases separating them.

This clone was observed a few times. The rearrangement joins TRBV6-1 to TRBJ2-7; no firm D call. V was shortened by 5 bases and J by 2 bases, with 4 bases between the two germline ends. This CDR3 has 11 amino acids. Looked up from germline, CDR1 is MNHNS and CDR2 is SASEGT. For the CDR3, the DNA is TGTGCCAGCAGTACAGCCTACGAGCAGTACTTC. Residues: CASSTAYEQYF.

This clone occurred many times. This sequence joins TRBV2 and TRBJ1-6; D is undetermined. Germline V CDR1 and CDR2: SNHLY, FYNNEI. The CDR3 sequence is 11 residues long. Trimming took off 9 bases at V and 8 bases at J, with 8 bases between the two ends. The CDR3 sequence is CASGFDSPLHF. CDR3 bases: TGTGCCAGTGGCTTTGATTCACCCCTCCACTTT.

V and J are TRBV18 and TRBJ2-7, with D perhaps matching TRBD1 (6 bases). V gave up 6 bases and J gave up 7 bases, with 22 bases separating them. The V gene's germline CDR1 is KGHSH and CDR2 LQKENI. The CDR3 contains 15 residues. CDR3: CASSPRQGLPSEQYF. The CDR3 DNA reads as TGTGCCAGCTCTCCCCGGCAGGGGCTGCCGTCAGAGCAGTACTTC.

This chain links TRBV7-2 with TRBJ1-5, with 8 bases fitting TRBD1. V shed 1 base, J shed 9 bases, and the junction held 5 bases outside the gene matches. The V gene's germline CDR1 is SGHTA and CDR2 FQGNSA. The CDR3 is made up of 14 amino acids. CDR3 in amino acids: CASSLDRTGWPQHF. CDR3 bases: TGTGCCAGCAGCTTAGACCGGACAGGGTGGCCCCAGCATTTT.

This clone was detected only a few times. The V gene is TRBV4-3, the J gene TRBJ1-2, with D unclear. Trimming took off 0 bases at V and 3 bases at J, with 2 bases between the two ends. CDR3 size: 12 residues. From germline, CDR1 is LGHNA and CDR2 YSLEER. The CDR3 sequence is CASSQEDYGYTF. The DNA of the CDR3 is TGCGCCAGCAGCCAAGAGGACTATGGCTACACCTTC.

The chain combines TRBV28 with TRBJ1-1; D is undetermined. The germline V gene has CDR1 MDHEN and CDR2 SYDVKM. Trimming cost V 2 bases and J 4 bases, with 8 bases left between them. The length of the CDR3 is 13 residues. The CDR3 sequence is CASSLSWGTEAFF. The CDR3 nucleotides are TGTGCCAGCAGTTTAAGCTGGGGCACTGAAGCTTTCTTT.

This clone was recorded once. The rearrangement links TRBV5-1 to TRBJ2-5; tentatively, D is TRBD2 (6 bases). In germline, CDR1 is SGHRS, CDR2 YFSETQ. The CDR3 length is 15 residues. Trimming took off 2 bases at V and 1 base at J, with 12 bases between the two ends. The CDR3 here is CASSFGRGGQETQYF. In DNA, the CDR3 is TGCGCCAGCAGCTTTGGCCGGGGAGGCCAAGAGACCCAGTACTTC.

The chain links TRBV4-3 to TRBJ2-3, with 9 positions matching TRBD2. The CDR3 is made up of 17 amino acids. Per germline, CDR1 LGHNA and CDR2 YSLEER. Losses at the gene ends were 0 bases for V and 5 bases for J; bases not matched to a gene: 9. CDR3 in amino acids: CASSQDPLAGIVDTQYF. The CDR3 bases are TGCGCCAGCAGCCAAGATCCCCTAGCGGGGATCGTAGATACGCAGTATTTT.

The table lists this clone with a few counts. The gene calls are TRBV6-6 and TRBJ2-7; possible D gene TRBD1, 6 bases. Trimming removed 0 bases at V and 5 bases at J, with 14 bases between. Germline CDR1 is MNHNY and CDR2 is SVGAGI (reference sequence). The CDR3 has 15 residues. CDR3 nucleotides: TGTGCCAGCAGTTACTCGCACAGGGCGGAGAACGAGCAGTACTTC. Its protein is CASSYSHRAENEQYF.

The CDR3 DNA reads TGTGCCAGTAGTTGGGACAGGGCCAATCAGCCCCAGCATTTT. It yields the protein CASSWDRANQPQHF. The chain joins TRBV19 to TRBJ1-5, with 9 positions matching TRBD1. Losses at the gene ends were 5 bases for V and 3 bases for J; bases not matched to a gene: 2. CDR3 size: 14 residues. CDR1 LNHDA and CDR2 SQIVND come from the germline V gene (reference sequence).

The V and J genes are TRBV6-6 and TRBJ2-3, with D possibly called TRBD1 or TRBD2 (5 bases each). This CDR3 spans 15 amino acids. The germline gives CDR1 MNHNY, CDR2 SVGAGI (reference sequence). The ends were cut back, 7 bases at V and 2 bases at J, with 16 bases in the middle. In DNA form, the CDR3 reads TGTGCCAGCATTTCGTACGGGGCCCACACAGATACGCAGTATTTT. This gives the protein CASISYGAHTDTQYF.

In its sample, this clone was seen a few times. V and J are TRBV7-9 and TRBJ1-1, with TRBD1 as a possible D gene (5 bases). This CDR3 has 14 residues. Germline V gives CDR1 SEHNR, CDR2 FQNEAQ (reference sequence). Between the trimmed V and J ends, which lost 3 bases and 1 base, there was a span of 9 bases. CDR3: CASSFRQSNTEAFF. CDR3 DNA: TGTGCCAGCAGCTTCCGACAGTCGAACACTGAAGCTTTCTTT. The variable domain in full, completed from reference TRBV7-9 and TRBJ1-1, reads DTGVSQNPRHKITKRGQNVTFRCDPISEHNRLYWYRQTLGQGPEFLTYFQNEAQLEKSRLLSDRFSAERPKGSFSTLEIQRTEQGDSAMYLCASSFRQSNTEAFFGQGTRLTVV.

The sample holds one count of this clone. The chain employs TRBV15 and TRBJ2-2; 10 bases map to TRBD1. The CDR3 spans 14 residues. Germline V gene data show CDR1 as LNHNV and CDR2 as YYDKDF (reference sequence). V shed 8 bases, J shed 6 bases, and the junction held 6 bases outside the gene matches. The CDR3, as DNA: TGTGCCACCCGCCGGGACAGGGGAGCCGGGGAGCTGTTTTTT. It specifies CATRRDRGAGELFF.

This rearrangement joins TRBV27 to TRBJ1-2; 9 nucleotides agree with TRBD1. The V and J ends lost 3 bases and 4 bases, in that order; junction bases with no gene match: 6. This CDR3 comprises 15 residues. CDR1 and CDR2 from the germline V gene are MNHEY and SMNVEV (reference sequence). CDR3 coding DNA: TGTGCCAGCAGTTTGATCACAGGGGGCTTCTATGGCTACACCTTC. Residues: CASSLITGGFYGYTF.

J is TRBJ2-2 and V is TRBV5-4, with 8 bases fitting TRBD2. CDR1 and CDR2 (germline): SGHNT, YYREEE (reference sequence). This CDR3 has 15 amino acids. V lost 4 bases, J lost 2 bases, and 4 bases stayed unmatched. CDR3 amino acids: CASSPGGGNTGELFF. The CDR3 DNA is TGTGCCAGCAGCCCGGGGGGGGGAAACACCGGGGAGCTGTTTTTT.

This clone was seen ten or more times. The chain employs TRBV6-5 and TRBJ1-6; perhaps TRBD1 as D (5 bases). Trimming took off 6 bases at V and 7 bases at J, with 13 bases between the two ends. Germline V gene sequence: CDR1 MNHEY, CDR2 SVGAGI. The CDR3 sequence is 14 residues long. The DNA for the CDR3 is TGTGCCAGCAGAGGGGCATTTAACAATTCACCCCTCCACTTT. Its protein is CASRGAFNNSPLHF.

The V and J genes are TRBV7-9 and TRBJ1-2, with D possibly TRBD1 on 6 matching bases. This CDR3 has 11 residues. Germline V gene sequence: CDR1 SEHNR, CDR2 FQNEAQ (reference sequence). Trimming pared 5 bases from V and 7 bases from J, leaving 8 bases between. The CDR3 DNA is TGTGCCAGCAGCGAAGGGGGTGGCTACACCTTC. Amino acids: CASSEGGGYTF.

This clone was seen more than once but under ten times. The chain has TRBV13 and TRBJ2-7, with a possible D match to TRBD1 (6 bases). CDR1 is PRHDT, CDR2 FYEKMQ, per germline (reference sequence). The CDR3 sequence is 14 residues long. The V and J ends lost 4 bases and 3 bases respectively, with 13 bases between them. The CDR3 region is CASSSRTAFYEQYF. The CDR3 bases are TGTGCCAGCAGCTCCCGGACAGCCTTCTACGAGCAGTACTTC. Supplemented by reference TRBV13 and TRBJ2-7, the full variable domain reads AAGVIQSPRHLIKEKRETATLKCYPIPRHDTVYWYQQGPGQDPQFLISFYEKMQSDKGSIPDRFSAQQFSDYHSELNMSSLELGDSALYFCASSSRTAFYEQYFGPGTRLTVT.

The genes are TRBV7-3 and TRBJ1-2; TRBD1 matches at 7 bases. Trimming removed 1 base from V and 5 bases from J; junction bases left unmatched: 7. Germline V CDR1 and CDR2: SGHTA, FQGTGA. The CDR3 is 15 amino acids. In nucleotides, the CDR3 is TGTGCCAGCAGCTTAATACCTCGGGACAGATATGGCTACACCTTC. It specifies CASSLIPRDRYGYTF.